This TCR beta chain was documented in a study of cytomegalovirus exposure and HLA in healthy donors listed by TCRdb under 2017. With respect to the entire study: An earlier analysis of more than 550 of the donors reported approximately 280 Gb of sequence data and 95 million to 140 million unique TCR beta sequences obtained from approximately 180 million T cells. An early release covering around 630 HLA-typed donors comprised 250 to 350 gigabases of sequencing data and approximately 80 million unique TCR sequences. Of the 300 to 450 genotyped donors, over 80% were placed in the genetic ancestry cluster associated with self-reported Caucasian donors. The study aimed to test whether cataloging public T cell receptors could reveal signatures of past pathogen exposure. The study profiled the T cell repertoires of around 700 subjects by immunosequencing and related them to cytomegalovirus serostatus. A separate validation cohort of about 110 different subjects was used in addition to the roughly 700-subject first cohort. To predict cytomegalovirus infection status, the study brought together high-throughput TCR immunosequencing, statistical association of individual TCRs with disease status, and machine learning. In a later analysis, previously published TCR beta repertoires from 550 to 700 donors were re-analyzed and high-resolution HLA genotyping was added so that TCR occurrence patterns could be studied. The later analysis used no new phenotypic data to find candidate immune exposures, relying instead on TCR beta sequences and their occurrence across donors. In an earlier analysis of 587 of the donors, high-throughput TCR beta sequencing was used to judge whether each TCR beta V gene segment behaved as functional or pseudogenic. Alongside the repertoire data, information on donor age, sex, ethnicity and CMV serostatus was compiled. Genome-wide SNP genotypes for about 60% of the 666 donors were used in a later genetic analysis, which treated that subset as a discovery cohort. Every repertoire in the discovery cohort had been generated on one and the same sequencing platform. Class I and class II HLA loci were covered by the typing at four-digit resolution. Typing coverage varied by locus: 629-630 donors for A, B, C, DRB1 and DQB1; roughly 510 for DQA1; over 600 for DPA1; under 490 for DPB1. Because of strong linkage in the cohort, five DR-DQ haplotypes were treated as single units for association and clustering. Across 300 to 500 genotyped donors of the cohort, an average of roughly 230,000 unique TCR beta nucleotide sequences per donor were sequenced, and roughly 20% of those sequences were non-productive.

The cohort comprised around 690 healthy bone marrow donors. All cohort members were sampled while nominally healthy, although unrecorded immune exposures were likely present. The donor was CMV seronegative and belonged to the group of approximately 320 seronegative cohort members. Every donor gave a peripheral blood sample, and the peripheral blood mononuclear cells from that sample were used for TCR beta sequencing. Genomic DNA extraction from the blood cell samples was performed with the Qiagen DNeasy Blood Extraction Kit. Library generation was performed with the immunoSEQ multiplex PCR assay. For the multiplex PCR, a mixture combining 60 forward primers for TCR Vbeta segments and 13 reverse primers for TCR Jbeta segments was used. The CDR3 region of rearranged TCR beta genes was amplified from genomic DNA with a multiplex PCR assay. The Illumina HiSeq System was used to sequence the amplified TCR beta libraries as 87-base-pair reads. The paper's data handling went like this. Across the 670 or so repertoires, a later analysis counted 80 million or so unique TCR beta chains, around 11 million of which were shared by at least two donors. Raw reads were error-corrected and collapsed into unique sequences with a nearest-neighbor algorithm that merged closely related sequences to remove PCR and sequencing errors. CDR3 sequences were aligned to IMGT reference sequences to assign V, D and J gene segments. Each retained sequence needed at least a six-nucleotide match to both a V gene segment and a J gene segment. A rearrangement counted as productive if the CDR3 had no stop codons and remained in frame with V and J, and every other rearrangement counted as non-productive. CDR3 was defined according to IMGT convention as the region running from the second conserved V-encoded cysteine to the conserved J-encoded phenylalanine. Sequences without an unambiguous match to a single V gene segment were excluded from the earlier analysis of several hundred of the donors. An earlier analysis of a few hundred of the donors called V segments functional above 56.7% productive rearrangements and segregating when the between-donor standard deviation exceeded 5%. A statistical classification framework was built for diagnosing cytomegalovirus status from the catalog of TCR beta chain sequences. In a later analysis, V and J genes were assigned by comparing TCR nucleotide sequences against IMGT/GENE-DB human TR gene sequences. Using the TCRdist pipeline, a later analysis assigned CDR3 sequences along with most-parsimonious VDJ recombination scenarios. In a later analysis, each TCR beta chain was defined by its CDR3 amino acid sequence together with its V-gene family, and reads without a unique V-gene family were excluded. A later analysis removed 592 highly shared, low-generation-probability nucleotide sequences to deal with suspected cross-contamination and a sequencing artifact. In a later analysis, a clonal expansion index was calculated for each public chain from normalized within-repertoire ranks of inferred template counts. A later analysis computed generation probabilities with a VDJ recombination model fitted to out-of-frame rearrangements, and checked the results against IGoR. In a later analysis, TCR-TCR, TCR-HLA and TCR-CMV co-occurrence was scored with hypergeometric tests, and a repertoire-size bias correction was applied to TCR pairs. False discovery rates were estimated in a later analysis by permuting HLA or CMV assignments 20 times. In a later analysis, co-occurring TCRs were grouped using DBSCAN, and TCRdist sequence similarity was added for clustering within HLA-allele-positive subsets. Repertoires with fewer than 30,000 or more than 120,000 public chains were left out of co-occurrence clustering, as were five repertoires with anomalous nucleotide sharing. TCRdb provides this immuneACCESS table in a form limited to in-frame rearrangements. Some clones are lacking; in checked studies, under half of them reflect an unresolved V gene, and why the rest are absent is not known. V and J calls and clone size are those listed in that table; D and trimming were worked out from the DNA. The table for this sample lists 150,000 to 200,000 clones; roughly 87% of them were counted only once. Together, the top ten hold 1% to 1.4% of the sample.

Counted from cysteine to phenylalanine, this CDR3 has 16 amino acids. The read is trimmed to its CDR3 DNA, 48 bases read in frame from base 1. Per the germline V gene (reference sequence), LNHNV is the CDR1 and YYDKDF is the CDR2. The V end gives up 3 bases and the J end 3 bases, leaving 8 bases in the junction not matched to a gene. Study-wide conclusions, independent of this receptor: Because HLA typing was missing for some donors at each locus, association tests included only the typed subset. Presence/absence analyses assumed roughly uniform sequencing depth across donors, an assumption that may not hold. According to a later analysis, TCR association rates differed among HLA loci, with DRB1 alleles showing the most associated TCRs and HLA-C alleles showing the fewest. Compared with equally common non-associated chains, HLA-associated TCR beta chains in a later analysis were more clonally expanded and had lower generation probabilities. Cytomegalovirus status was reported to be diagnosed by the classifier with high specificity and sensitivity in both the original and validation cohorts. The cohort was sequenced for TCR beta chains only, and without alpha or paired-chain data the features that could be detected were limited. Across donors, most TCR sequences were observed very rarely, whereas some public TCRs were present in many individuals. When HLA alleles, especially DR and DQ, strongly co-occurred, TCR associations were difficult to assign to individual alleles. A group of highly shared sequence variants was considered likely to be a technical artifact of the sequencing pipeline. CMV serostatus was the only immune exposure information available for the cohort. In a later genetic analysis, fewer N-insertions in productive TCRs were reported among donors in an Asian-associated ancestry cluster than the roughly 640-donor mean. It was suggested by the authors that the approach could potentially be generalized to other disease states and immunological phenotypes. A further reported finding was that TCR beta sequences accurately predicted the HLA-A and HLA-B alleles for most subjects in the first cohort. Correlated functional status among segregating V segments might reflect linkage disequilibrium, but an unknown experimental factor could not be ruled out. The earlier analysis of some 540 of the donors excluded over 15 rarely observed V segments, including chromosome 9 orphons, because counts were too low. The study gave a list of around 170 TCR beta chains associated with cytomegalovirus. Most CMV-associated TCR beta chains appeared to be HLA-restricted in a later analysis, and the HLA associations seemed to be driven largely by CMV exposure. In an earlier analysis of 587 of the donors, most TCR beta V segments were observed in productive rearrangements about 87% or about 30% of the time, broadly matching IMGT annotations. The 87-base-pair reads could not distinguish some IMGT-functional V segments, including TRBV6-2 and TRBV6-3, so those segments were excluded. In vitro tests confirmed that a few of the cytomegalovirus-associated TCR beta chains recognize cytomegalovirus antigens. V-gene and J-gene trimming of TCR beta chains was associated with a missense DCLRE1C variant in a later genetic analysis, and the association was replicated in an independent cohort. Several of the top co-occurrence clusters appeared to be linked to parvovirus B19, influenza, CMV and Epstein-Barr virus, according to a later analysis. A later analysis associated some 17,000 TCR beta sequences with specific HLA alleles at a false discovery rate of 0.05.

In the case of this clone: This receptor's antigen is unknown. Base quality data are lacking; no much larger clone is found one base away.

The TCR was taken from a boy younger than 10 in good health and CMV-seronegative. The sequencing input was PBMCs. The chain uses TRBV15 and TRBJ1-5, with 7 middle bases fitting TRBD1. The sequenced DNA: TGTGCCACCAGCAGCAGACAGGGATGGAACAATCAGCCCCAGCATTTT. Its protein is CATSSRQGWNNQPQHF.